The sequence of this T cell receptor (beta chain) was determined in a study of identifying expanded T cells in peripheral blood. Study-level results: Approximately two-week clone count variance significantly increased as total template count grew. Approximately 1.1 clones differed between technical replicates, versus around 15 and 19 over time.

During the collection period, no donor immune events like infections were recorded. Trimming pared 5 bases from V and 12 bases from J, leaving 19 bases between. The CDR3 has 13 amino acids. Germline CDR1 MNHNS, CDR2 SASEGT. Method: immunoSEQ multiplex PCR; TCRdb's copy keeps in-frame clones and lacks some. This table has about 86,000 clones, 80% to 90% appearing once. As for this clone: What it recognizes is unknown.

V and J are TRBV6-1 and TRBJ1-2, with a possible D match to TRBD1 (5 bases). The receptor comes from a person between 18 and 70 years old in good health. Sequenced input: blood. This CDR3 reads CASSYFTDGDHTF. The CDR3 DNA follows: TGTGCCAGCAGTTATTTCACGGACGGGGACCACACCTTC.